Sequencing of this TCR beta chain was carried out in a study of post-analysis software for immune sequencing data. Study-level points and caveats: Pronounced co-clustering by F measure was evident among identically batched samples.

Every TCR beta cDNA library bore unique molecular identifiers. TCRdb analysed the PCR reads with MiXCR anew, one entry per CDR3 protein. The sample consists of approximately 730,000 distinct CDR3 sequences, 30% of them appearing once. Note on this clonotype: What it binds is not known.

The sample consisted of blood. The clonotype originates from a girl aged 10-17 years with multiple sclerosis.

The CDR3 bases are TGCAGTGCCCCGGCAGTAGTTGCCTACAATGAGCAGTTCTTC. This gives the protein CSAPAVVAYNEQFF. The chain links TRBV20-1 to TRBJ2-1; D gene ambiguous. The ends were cut back, 6 bases at V and 2 bases at J, with 14 bases in the middle. Germline CDR1 is DFQATT and CDR2 is SNEGSKA (reference sequence). This CDR3 comprises 14 residues.